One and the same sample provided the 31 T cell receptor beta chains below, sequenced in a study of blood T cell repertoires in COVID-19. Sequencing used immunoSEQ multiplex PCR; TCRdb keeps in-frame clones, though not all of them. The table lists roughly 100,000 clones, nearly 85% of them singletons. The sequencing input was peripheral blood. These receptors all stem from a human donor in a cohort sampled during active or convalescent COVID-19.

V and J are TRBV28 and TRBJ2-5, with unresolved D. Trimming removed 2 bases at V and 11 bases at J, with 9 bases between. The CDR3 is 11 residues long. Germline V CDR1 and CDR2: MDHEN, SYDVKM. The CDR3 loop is CASSLVGAQYF. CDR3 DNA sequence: TGTGCCAGCAGTTTAGTTGGAGCGCAGTACTTC.

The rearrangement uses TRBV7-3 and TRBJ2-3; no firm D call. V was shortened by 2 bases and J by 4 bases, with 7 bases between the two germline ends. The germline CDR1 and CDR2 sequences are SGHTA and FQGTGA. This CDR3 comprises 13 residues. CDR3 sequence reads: CASSLPYADTQYF. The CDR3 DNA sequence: TGTGCCAGCAGCTTACCCTACGCAGATACGCAGTATTTT.

The CDR3 region is CASSPLDYEKLFF. DNA of the CDR3: TGTGCCAGCTCACCACTTGACTATGAAAAACTGTTTTTT. The rearrangement links TRBV18 to TRBJ1-4; no clear D. The germline gives CDR1 KGHSH, CDR2 LQKENI. The CDR3 runs to 13 residues. Trimming shortened V by 1 base and J by 6 bases, and 6 bases separated the two germline ends.

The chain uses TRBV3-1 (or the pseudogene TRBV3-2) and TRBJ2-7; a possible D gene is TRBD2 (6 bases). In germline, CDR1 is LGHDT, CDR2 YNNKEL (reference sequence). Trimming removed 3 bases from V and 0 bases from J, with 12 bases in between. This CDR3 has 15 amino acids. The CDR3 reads CASSQSAGTSYEQYF. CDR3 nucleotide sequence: TGTGCCAGCAGCCAGTCGGCGGGAACCTCCTACGAGCAGTACTTC.

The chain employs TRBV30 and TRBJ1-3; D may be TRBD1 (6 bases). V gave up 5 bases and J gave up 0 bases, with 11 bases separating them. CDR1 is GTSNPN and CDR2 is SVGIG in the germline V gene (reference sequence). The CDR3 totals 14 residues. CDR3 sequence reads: CAWGRDISGNTIYF. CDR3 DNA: TGTGCCTGGGGGAGGGACATCTCTGGAAACACCATATATTTT.

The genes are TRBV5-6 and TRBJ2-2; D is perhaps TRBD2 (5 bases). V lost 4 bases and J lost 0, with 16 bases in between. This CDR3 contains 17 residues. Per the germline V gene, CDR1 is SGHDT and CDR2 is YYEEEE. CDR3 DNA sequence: TGTGCCAGCAGCCCAACCAGGACGGGAACGAACACCGGGGAGCTGTTTTTT. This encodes CASSPTRTGTNTGELFF.

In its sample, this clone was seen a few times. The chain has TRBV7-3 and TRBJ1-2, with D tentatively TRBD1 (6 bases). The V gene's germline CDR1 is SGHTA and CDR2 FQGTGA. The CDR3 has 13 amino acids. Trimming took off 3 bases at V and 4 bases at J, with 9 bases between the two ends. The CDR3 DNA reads TGTGCCAGCAGCTTGGGGACAAGCTATGGCTACACCTTC. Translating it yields CASSLGTSYGYTF.

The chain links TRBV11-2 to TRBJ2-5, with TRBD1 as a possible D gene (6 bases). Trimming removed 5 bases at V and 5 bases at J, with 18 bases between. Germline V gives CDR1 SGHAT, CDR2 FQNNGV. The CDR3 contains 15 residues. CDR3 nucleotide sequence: TGTGCCAGCAGCCCTCCTACAGGGCTAGGGGAGACCCAGTACTTC. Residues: CASSPPTGLGETQYF.

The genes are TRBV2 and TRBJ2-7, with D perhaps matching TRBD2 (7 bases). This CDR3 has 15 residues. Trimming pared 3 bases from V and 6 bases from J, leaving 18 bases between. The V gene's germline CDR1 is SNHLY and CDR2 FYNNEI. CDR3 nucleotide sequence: TGTGCCAGCAGTGAGATGGGGGGGGCCGGGTCCGAGCAGTACTTC. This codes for CASSEMGGAGSEQYF.

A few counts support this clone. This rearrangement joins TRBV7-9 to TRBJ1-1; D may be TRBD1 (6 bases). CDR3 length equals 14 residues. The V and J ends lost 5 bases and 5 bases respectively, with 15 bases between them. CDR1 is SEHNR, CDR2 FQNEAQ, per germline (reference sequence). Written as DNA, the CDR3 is TGTGCCAGCAGCCAAGCGGGGGCTCAGACTGAAGCTTTCTTT. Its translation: CASSQAGAQTEAFF. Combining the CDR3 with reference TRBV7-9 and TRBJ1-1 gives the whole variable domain DTGVSQNPRHKITKRGQNVTFRCDPISEHNRLYWYRQTLGQGPEFLTYFQNEAQLEKSRLLSDRFSAERPKGSFSTLEIQRTEQGDSAMYLCASSQAGAQTEAFFGQGTRLTVV.

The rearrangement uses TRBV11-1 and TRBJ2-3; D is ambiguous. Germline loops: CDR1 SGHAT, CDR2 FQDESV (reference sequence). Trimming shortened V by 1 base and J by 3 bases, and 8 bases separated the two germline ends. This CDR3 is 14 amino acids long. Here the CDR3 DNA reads TGTGCCAGCAGCTTAGAGAGAGGTACAGATACGCAGTATTTT. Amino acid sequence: CASSLERGTDTQYF.

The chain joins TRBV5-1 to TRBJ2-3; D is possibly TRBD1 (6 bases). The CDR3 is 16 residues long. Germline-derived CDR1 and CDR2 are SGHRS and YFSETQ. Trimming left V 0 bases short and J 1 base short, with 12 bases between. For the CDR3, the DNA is TGCGCCAGCAGCTTGGTTCTAGAGGGGGGCACAGATACGCAGTATTTT. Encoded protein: CASSLVLEGGTDTQYF.

The CDR3 nucleotides read TGTGCCAGCAGCTTCCCTGCAGGAGAGCAGTACTTC. Its translation: CASSFPAGEQYF. The chain employs TRBV5-4 and TRBJ2-7; the D is unclear. The CDR3 consists of 12 residues. Germline CDR1 reads SGHNT; CDR2 reads YYREEE (reference sequence). The V end lost 2 bases, the J end lost 7 bases, and 10 bases lay between the germline ends.

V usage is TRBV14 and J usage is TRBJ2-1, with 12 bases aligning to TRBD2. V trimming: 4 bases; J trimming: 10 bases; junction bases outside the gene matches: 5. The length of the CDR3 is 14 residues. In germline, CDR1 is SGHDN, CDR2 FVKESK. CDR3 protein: CASSPGTSGREQFF. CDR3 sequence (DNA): TGTGCCAGCAGCCCCGGGACTAGCGGGCGGGAGCAGTTCTTC.

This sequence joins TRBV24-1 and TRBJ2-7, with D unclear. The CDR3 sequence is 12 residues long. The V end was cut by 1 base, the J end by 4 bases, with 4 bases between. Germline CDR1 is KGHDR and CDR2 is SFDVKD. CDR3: CATSDFGYEQYF. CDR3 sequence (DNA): TGTGCCACCAGTGATTTCGGGTACGAGCAGTACTTC.

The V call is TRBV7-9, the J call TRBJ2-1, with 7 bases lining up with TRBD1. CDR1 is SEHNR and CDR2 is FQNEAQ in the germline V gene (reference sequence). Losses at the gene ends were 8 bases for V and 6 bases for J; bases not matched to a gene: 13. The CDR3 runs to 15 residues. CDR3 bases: TGTGCCAGCCCCCCCAGACAGGGAAACTCCAATGAGCAGTTCTTC. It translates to CASPPRQGNSNEQFF.

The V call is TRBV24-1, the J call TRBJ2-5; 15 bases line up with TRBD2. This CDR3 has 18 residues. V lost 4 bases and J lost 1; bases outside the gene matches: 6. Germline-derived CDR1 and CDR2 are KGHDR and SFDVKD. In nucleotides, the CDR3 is TGTGCCACCAGTGACCCCGGACTAGCGGGGGGGAGCCAAGAGACCCAGTACTTC. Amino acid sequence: CATSDPGLAGGSQETQYF.

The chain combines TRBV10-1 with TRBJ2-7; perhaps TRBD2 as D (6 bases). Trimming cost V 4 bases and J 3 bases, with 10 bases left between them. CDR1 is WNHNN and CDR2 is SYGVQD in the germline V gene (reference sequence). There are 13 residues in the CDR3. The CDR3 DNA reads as TGCGCCAGCAGTGTGGGGGGTATCTACGAGCAGTACTTC. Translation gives CASSVGGIYEQYF.

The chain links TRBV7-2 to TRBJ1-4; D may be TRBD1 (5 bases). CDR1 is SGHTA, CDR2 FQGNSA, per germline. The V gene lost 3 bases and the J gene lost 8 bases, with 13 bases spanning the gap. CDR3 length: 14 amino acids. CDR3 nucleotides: TGTGCCAGCAGCTTTCGGGGGTTACAGGAAAAACTGTTTTTT. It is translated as CASSFRGLQEKLFF. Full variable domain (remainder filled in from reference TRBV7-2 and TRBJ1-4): GAGVSQSPSNKVTEKGKDVELRCDPISGHTALYWYRQSLGQGLEFLIYFQGNSAPDKSGLPSDRFSAERTGGSVSTLTIQRTQQEDSAVYLCASSFRGLQEKLFFGSGTQLSVL.

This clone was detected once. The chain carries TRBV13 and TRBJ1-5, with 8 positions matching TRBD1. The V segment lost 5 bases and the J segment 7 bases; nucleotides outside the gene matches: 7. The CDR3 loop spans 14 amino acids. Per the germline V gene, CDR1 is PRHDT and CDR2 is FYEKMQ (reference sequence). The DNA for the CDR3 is TGTGCCAGCAGCCCCGGGACAGGAGGGCAGCCCCAGCATTTT. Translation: CASSPGTGGQPQHF.

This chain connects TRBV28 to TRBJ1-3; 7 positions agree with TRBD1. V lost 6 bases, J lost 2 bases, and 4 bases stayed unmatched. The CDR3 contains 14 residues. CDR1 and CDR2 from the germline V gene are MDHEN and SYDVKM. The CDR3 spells CASSLTGAGNTIYF. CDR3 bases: TGTGCCAGCAGCCTCACAGGGGCTGGAAACACCATATATTTT.

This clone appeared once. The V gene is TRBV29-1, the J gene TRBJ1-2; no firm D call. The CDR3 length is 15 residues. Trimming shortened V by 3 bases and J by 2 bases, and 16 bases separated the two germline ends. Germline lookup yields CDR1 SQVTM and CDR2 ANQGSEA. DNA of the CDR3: TGCAGCGTTGAGAGGGTTTCTATTGTGAACTATGGCTACACCTTC. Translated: CSVERVSIVNYGYTF.

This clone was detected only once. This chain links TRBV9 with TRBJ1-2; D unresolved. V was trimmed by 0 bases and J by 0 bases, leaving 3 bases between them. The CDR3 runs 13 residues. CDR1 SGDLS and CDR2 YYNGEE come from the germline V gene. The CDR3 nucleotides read TGTGCCAGCAGCGTAGCCTCTAACTATGGCTACACCTTC. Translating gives CASSVASNYGYTF.

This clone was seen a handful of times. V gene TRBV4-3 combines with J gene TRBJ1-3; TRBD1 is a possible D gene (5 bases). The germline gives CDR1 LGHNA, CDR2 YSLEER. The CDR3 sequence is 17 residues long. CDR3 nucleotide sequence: TGCCCCCGCCCCCCCCGGTGGGGGGGACGTCCTGGAAACACCATATATTTT. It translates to CPRPPRWGGRPGNTIYF.

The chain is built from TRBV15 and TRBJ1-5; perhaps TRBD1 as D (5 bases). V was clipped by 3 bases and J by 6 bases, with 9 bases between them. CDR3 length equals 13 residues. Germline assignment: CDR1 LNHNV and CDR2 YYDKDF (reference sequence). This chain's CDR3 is CATSSRGSQPQHF. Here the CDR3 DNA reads TGTGCCACCAGCAGCCGGGGGAGTCAGCCCCAGCATTTT. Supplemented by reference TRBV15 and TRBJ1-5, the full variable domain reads DAMVIQNPRYQVTQFGKPVTLSCSQTLNHNVMYWYQQKSSQAPKLLFHYYDKDFNNEADTPDNFQSRRPNTSFCFLDIRSPGLGDTAMYLCATSSRGSQPQHFGDGTRLSIL.

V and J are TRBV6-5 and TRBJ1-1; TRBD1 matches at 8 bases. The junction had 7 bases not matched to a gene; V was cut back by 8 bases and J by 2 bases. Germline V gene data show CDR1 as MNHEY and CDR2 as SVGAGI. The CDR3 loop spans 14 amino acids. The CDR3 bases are TGTGCCAGCCTATGGGACAGGATAAACACTGAAGCTTTCTTT. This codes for CASLWDRINTEAFF.

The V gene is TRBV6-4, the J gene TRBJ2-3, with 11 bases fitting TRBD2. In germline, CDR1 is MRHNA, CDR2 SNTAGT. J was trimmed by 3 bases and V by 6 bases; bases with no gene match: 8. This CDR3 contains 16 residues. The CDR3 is CASSLLAGGRTDTQYF. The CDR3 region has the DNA TGTGCCAGCAGCCTATTAGCGGGGGGGCGAACAGATACGCAGTATTTT.

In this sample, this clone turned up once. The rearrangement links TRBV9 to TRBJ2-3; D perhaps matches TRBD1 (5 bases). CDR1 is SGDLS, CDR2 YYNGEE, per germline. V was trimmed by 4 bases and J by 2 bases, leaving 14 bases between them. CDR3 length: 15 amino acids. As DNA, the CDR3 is TGTGCCAGCAGCCCCGAAGGGGTCTCCACAGATACGCAGTATTTT. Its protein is CASSPEGVSTDTQYF.

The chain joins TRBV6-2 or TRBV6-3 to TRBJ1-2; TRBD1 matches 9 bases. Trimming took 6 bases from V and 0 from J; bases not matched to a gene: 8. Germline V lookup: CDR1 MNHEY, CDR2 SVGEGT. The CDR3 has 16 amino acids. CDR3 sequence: CASSPTGGVANYGYTF. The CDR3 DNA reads TGTGCCAGCAGCCCTACAGGGGGCGTAGCTAACTATGGCTACACCTTC.

The CDR3 DNA reads as TGCAGCGTTGTCGCCCAGGGGGCCAACTACGAGCAGTACTTC. Encoded protein: CSVVAQGANYEQYF. V is TRBV29-1 and J is TRBJ2-7; 8 bases match TRBD1. Germline-derived CDR1 and CDR2 are SQVTM and ANQGSEA. V lost 4 bases, J lost 3 bases, and 8 bases stayed unmatched. The CDR3 spans 14 residues.

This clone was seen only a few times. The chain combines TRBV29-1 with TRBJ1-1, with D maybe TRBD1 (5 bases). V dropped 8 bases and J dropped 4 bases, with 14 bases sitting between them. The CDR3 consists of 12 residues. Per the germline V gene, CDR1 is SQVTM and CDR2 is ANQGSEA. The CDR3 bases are TGCAGCCACGGGAGGGGTGGCACTGAAGCTTTCTTT. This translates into CSHGRGGTEAFF.